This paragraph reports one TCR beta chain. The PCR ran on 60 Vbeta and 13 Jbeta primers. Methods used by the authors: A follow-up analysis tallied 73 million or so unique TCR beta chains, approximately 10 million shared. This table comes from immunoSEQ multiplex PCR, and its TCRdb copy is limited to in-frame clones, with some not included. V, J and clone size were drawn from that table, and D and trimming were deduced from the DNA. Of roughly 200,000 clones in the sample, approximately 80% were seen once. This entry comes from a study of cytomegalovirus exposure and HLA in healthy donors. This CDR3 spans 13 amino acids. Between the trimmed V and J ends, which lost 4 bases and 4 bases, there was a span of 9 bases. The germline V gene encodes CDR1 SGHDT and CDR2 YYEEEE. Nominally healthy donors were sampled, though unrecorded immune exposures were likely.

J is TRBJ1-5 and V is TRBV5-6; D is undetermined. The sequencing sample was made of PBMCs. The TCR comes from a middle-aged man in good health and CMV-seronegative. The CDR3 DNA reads TGTGCCAGCAGCCCGGGGAGAAATCAGCCCCAGCATTTT. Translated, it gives CASSPGRNQPQHF.